These 5 T cell receptor beta chains came from one sample sequenced in a study of cytomegalovirus exposure and HLA in healthy donors. Vbeta (60) and Jbeta (13) primers were used in the PCR. The method was immunoSEQ multiplex PCR; TCRdb's version includes in-frame clones alone and lacks a portion of them. The sample includes about 130,000 clones, around 80% of them seen just once. The sample taken for sequencing was PBMCs. Every receptor here comes from a female donor in good health and CMV-seronegative.

The chain has TRBV11-2 and TRBJ2-7; D might be TRBD2 (6 bases). The CDR3 loop spans 14 amino acids. Trimming pared 4 bases from V and 3 bases from J, leaving 13 bases between. Germline assignment: CDR1 SGHAT and CDR2 FQNNGV. The CDR3 loop reads CASSSWDSGYEQYF. The CDR3 DNA reads as TGTGCCAGCAGCTCCTGGGATAGCGGCTACGAGCAGTACTTC.

The chain links TRBV5-1 to TRBJ1-1; 7 bases line up with TRBD1. Germline V gene lookup returns CDR1 SGHRS and CDR2 YFSETQ. The CDR3 sequence is 15 residues long. The J segment lost 7 bases and the V segment lost 9 bases, leaving 18 bases of the junction unmatched. The chain's CDR3 is CANQQIRQGGGEAFF. CDR3 DNA sequence: TGCGCCAACCAGCAGATCAGACAGGGCGGTGGTGAAGCTTTCTTT.

J is TRBJ2-7 and V is TRBV6-1; TRBD1 matches 7 bases. This CDR3 region has 15 residues. CDR1 and CDR2 (germline): MNHNS, SASEGT. The V gene end was trimmed by 5 bases and the J gene end by 4 bases; junction bases not matched to a gene: 11. The DNA of the CDR3 is TGTGCCAGCAGTTCTTTGACAGGGAGTGCGTACGAGCAGTACTTC. Its protein is CASSSLTGSAYEQYF.

The CDR3 sequence is CASSPQKRERSYNEQFF. CDR3 in DNA: TGTGCCAGTAGTCCGCAAAAGCGGGAGAGGTCCTACAATGAGCAGTTCTTC. The rearrangement uses TRBV19 and TRBJ2-1, with TRBD2 matching 8 bases. The length of the CDR3 is 17 residues. Unmatched junction bases numbered 10, after V lost 5 bases and J lost 1 base. Germline CDR1 LNHDA, CDR2 SQIVND (reference sequence). Complete variable domain (other parts from reference TRBV19 and TRBJ2-1): DGGITQSPKYLFRKEGQNVTLSCEQNLNHDAMYWYRQDPGQGLRLIYYSQIVNDFQKGDIAEGYSVSREKKESFPLTVTSAQKNPTAFYLCASSPQKRERSYNEQFFGPGTRLTVL.

This sequence joins TRBV27 and TRBJ1-2; the match to TRBD1 covers 9 bases. Germline assignment: CDR1 MNHEY and CDR2 SMNVEV (reference sequence). CDR3 size: 15 residues. The ends lost 6 bases at V and 3 bases at J; junction bases unmatched: 8. In DNA, the CDR3 is TGTGCCAGCAGGAAACAGGGGGCCGAGGACTATGGCTACACCTTC. This gives the protein CASRKQGAEDYGYTF.